This is a list of T cell receptor beta chains from one sample in a study of CD8+ T cells in alopecia areata. Data came from immunoSEQ multiplex PCR; TCRdb stores just in-frame clones and leaves some out. The sample has hundreds of thousands of clones, 60% seen once. Sample: CD4+ T cells sorted from blood, taken around week 52, from a patient treated with tofacitinib. Source of these receptors: a human donor with alopecia areata. CDR3s include the opening cysteine and the closing phenylalanine or tryptophan. The order of the fields is J gene, clone size, V gene, D gene, CDR3 DNA, CDR3 protein. The D gene is left open where the match is weak. Size is omitted from some rows. Given values are once, few, many or a class for expanded clones.

>TRBJ2-6|.|TRBV29-1|.
TGCAGCGTTGTGATCCCCCCCCCGTTGTCTGGGGCCAACGTCCTGACTTTC
CSVVIPPPLSGANVLTF
>TRBJ1-2|once|TRBV29-1|TRBD1
TGCAGCGTTGAGGGACAGGGAGGCTATGGCTACACCTTC
CSVEGQGGYGYTF
>TRBJ2-5|.|TRBV13|.
TGTGCCAGCAGTTTCGGACAGCTCGGGACCCAGTACTTC
CASSFGQLGTQYF
>TRBJ1-6|.|TRBV10-3|.
TGTGCCATCAGTGAGAGTCGGGATTCACCCCTCCACTTT
CAISESRDSPLHF
>TRBJ2-3|.|TRBV5-4|.
TGTGCCAGCATGTGGGGGGCTAGCACAGATACGCAGTATTTT
CASMWGASTDTQYF
>TRBJ1-5|.|TRBV4-1|.
TGCGCCAGCAGCCAAGATCCCAACTCCGGAAATTACGCAAATCAGCCCCAGCATTTT
CASSQDPNSGNYANQPQHF
>TRBJ2-3|.|TRBV29-1|TRBD2
TGCAGCGTTGGGGTGCTAGCGGGGGGGCTTGGCACAGATACGCAGTATTTT
CSVGVLAGGLGTDTQYF
>TRBJ2-1|few|TRBV29-1|.
TGCAGCATATCGGGACGGTCAAATGAGCAGTTCTTC
CSISGRSNEQFF
>TRBJ2-7|few|TRBV27|.
TGTGCCAGCAGTCCAGGACACGGACGGTCCTACGAGCAGTACTTC
CASSPGHGRSYEQYF
>TRBJ2-7|.|TRBV6-5|.
TGTGCCAGCAGTTTAGGACCCTCGAGCTCCTACGAGCAGTACTTC
CASSLGPSSSYEQYF
>TRBJ2-2|.|TRBV9|.
TGTGCCAGCAGCGTAGCCCCCACCGGGGAGCTGTTTTTT
CASSVAPTGELFF
>TRBJ2-1|.|TRBV29-1|TRBD1
TGCAGCTCGTGGGGACAGGGGTTCTACAATGAGCAGTTCTTC
CSSWGQGFYNEQFF
>TRBJ2-7|few|TRBV5-1|TRBD1
TGCGCCAGCAACCCCTTGGGCCAGGGGGCCTACGAGCAGTACTTC
CASNPLGQGAYEQYF
>TRBJ2-7|.|TRBV30|.
TGTGCCTGGAGTGTAGGGCCGGGGCCAGGAGGGAACGAGCAGTACTTC
CAWSVGPGPGGNEQYF
>TRBJ2-5|.|TRBV29-1|.
TGCAGCGTTGAAGCTACGAAGACCCAGTACTTC
CSVEATKTQYF
>TRBJ2-3|.|TRBV25-1|.
TGTGCCAGCAGTGAGTCCCGTGGGGGACTTGGCACAGATACGCAGTATTTT
CASSESRGGLGTDTQYF
>TRBJ1-5|few|TRBV6-1|.
TGTGCCTCCTCTCGGGTCCTCAGTAGCAATCAGCCCCAGCATTTT
CASSRVLSSNQPQHF
>TRBJ2-2|.|TRBV14|.
TGTGCCAGCAGCTCGCGTATGAACACCGGGGAGCTGTTTTTT
CASSSRMNTGELFF
>TRBJ2-2|few|TRBV7-2|.
TGTGCCAGCAGCTCCCGGGACTTCCTTCGCGGGGAGCTGTTTTTT
CASSSRDFLRGELFF
>TRBJ2-3|.|TRBV2|TRBD2
TGTGCCAGCAGATACGGACTAGCGGGGGAGACAGATACGCAGTATTTT
CASRYGLAGETDTQYF
>TRBJ2-3|.|TRBV29-1|TRBD1
TGCAGCGCCGACAGACAGGGGCGGACAGATACGCAGTATTTT
CSADRQGRTDTQYF
>TRBJ2-1|.|TRBV11-2|TRBD2
TGTGCCAGCAGCTTATGGACTAGCGCTCGTAGTTCCTCCTACAATGAGCAGTTCTTC
CASSLWTSARSSSYNEQFF
>TRBJ1-2|.|TRBV30|.
TGTGCCTGGAGTTTGCTCTCCGTGGGCAAGTATGGCTACACCTTC
CAWSLLSVGKYGYTF
>TRBJ2-2|once|TRBV6-5|TRBD1
TGTGCCAGCAGTAGGAGACAGGGAGAGACCGGGGAGCTGTTTTTT
CASSRRQGETGELFF
>TRBJ1-6|.|TRBV4-2|.
TGTGCCAGCAGCCAAGGCCCCGGAGACGGATCACCCCTCCACTTT
CASSQGPGDGSPLHF
>TRBJ2-1|.|TRBV6-5|.
TGTGCCAGCAAATTGGGGAGAGGGAGCTACAATGAGCAGTTCTTC
CASKLGRGSYNEQFF
>TRBJ2-7|.|TRBV11-2|.
TGTGCCAGCAGCTTAGCACAGTTCCACCCCTTCACCTTC
CASSLAQFHPFTF
>TRBJ1-1|many|TRBV19|.
TGTGCCAGTAGGCCTCGATACGATACTGAAGCTTTCTTT
CASRPRYDTEAFF
>TRBJ1-1|few|TRBV6-6|TRBD1
TGTGCCAGCAGTTACCGGACAGGAGAAGCTTTCTTT
CASSYRTGEAFF
>TRBJ2-6|many|TRBV27|.
TGTGCCAGCACCCCGCGGGTCGGCAGGCCATCTGGGGCCAACGTCCTGACTTTC
CASTPRVGRPSGANVLTF
>TRBJ2-4|.|TRBV29-1|.
TGCAGCGTCGTTCGTTACGACAGGCGAGCCAAAAACATTCAGTACTTC
CSVVRYDRRAKNIQYF
>TRBJ1-6|.|TRBV25-1|.
TGTGCCAGCACCTCCGGGGGACGGTATTCACCCCTCCACTTT
CASTSGGRYSPLHF
>TRBJ2-1|few|TRBV29-1|.
TGCAGCGTCGAAGGAGTTCAGTACAATGAGCAGTTCTTC
CSVEGVQYNEQFF
>TRBJ2-3|.|TRBV10-3|.
TGTGCCAGTACCGGGACAATCACAGATACGCAGTATTTT
CASTGTITDTQYF
>TRBJ2-7|.|TRBV6-5|.
TGTGCCAGCAGTTCCGGTCTGGACGGCTACGAGCAGTACTTC
CASSSGLDGYEQYF
>TRBJ2-1|.|TRBV4-3|.
TGCGCCAGCAGCCTACAGGGGGGAGGGGGCAATGAGCAGTTCTTC
CASSLQGGGGNEQFF
>TRBJ2-1|.|TRBV30|.
TGTGCCTGGAGTGTACAAGGGGGGGCCTTGGTGCAGTTCTTC
CAWSVQGGALVQFF
>TRBJ1-2|.|TRBV6-1|.
TGTGCCAGCAGCCCCTCTGGCTATGGCTACACCTTC
CASSPSGYGYTF
>TRBJ1-1|.|TRBV30|.
TGTGCCTCGGTTACCTGGGGCGACACTGAAGCTTTCTTT
CASVTWGDTEAFF
>TRBJ2-1|.|TRBV30|.
TGTGCCTGGAGTGAGTTCAATGAGCAGTTCTTC
CAWSEFNEQFF
>TRBJ2-7|.|TRBV5-1|.
TGCGCCAGCAGCTTCGCGGGCGGTTTTGCCGACGAGCAGTACTTC
CASSFAGGFADEQYF
>TRBJ1-2|few|TRBV7-9|.
TGTGCCAGCAGCTTGCCAGGGATTGATTACTATGGCTACACCTTC
CASSLPGIDYYGYTF
>TRBJ2-5|.|TRBV4-3|.
TGCGCCAGCAGCCAAGACGGTGCAGGGGCGACCCAGTACTTC
CASSQDGAGATQYF
>TRBJ2-3|.|TRBV30|TRBD1
TGTGCCTTGGACAGGGGATACACAGATACGCAGTATTTT
CALDRGYTDTQYF
>TRBJ1-2|.|TRBV29-1|.
TGCAGCGTTGACTCAAACAGCCGGGGTGTGAATGGCTACACCTTC
CSVDSNSRGVNGYTF
>TRBJ2-7|.|TRBV30|.
TGTGCCTGGAGTCGAAGGACCTACGAGCAGTACTTC
CAWSRRTYEQYF
>TRBJ2-6|.|TRBV30|.
TGTGCCTGGAGTGTTCTGGCGACTGGGGCCAACGTCCTGACTTTC
CAWSVLATGANVLTF
>TRBJ1-2|.|TRBV27|.
TGTGCCAGCAGTCAGAACAGGGTTGGCTACACCTTC
CASSQNRVGYTF
>TRBJ2-1|.|TRBV30|.
TGTGCCTGGAGTGCCCCATGGGGCCCGCGGAATAATGAGCAGTTCTTC
CAWSAPWGPRNNEQFF
>TRBJ2-6|many|TRBV4-3|.
TGCGCCAGCAGCCAAGAAATGGCGGTCAGGGGCTCTGGGGCCAACGTCCTGACTTTC
CASSQEMAVRGSGANVLTF
>TRBJ2-1|.|TRBV9|.
TGTGCCAGCAGCGTAGGGCCCGGGGGTGAGCAGTTCTTC
CASSVGPGGEQFF
>TRBJ2-3|.|TRBV7-2|TRBD2
TGTGCCAGCACCCGACTAGCGGGGGGCACAGATACGCAGTATTTT
CASTRLAGGTDTQYF
>TRBJ1-1|.|TRBV5-1|TRBD1
TGCGCCAGCAGCTTGGGACAGGGGGCGACAGAAGCTTTCTTT
CASSLGQGATEAFF
>TRBJ2-1|.|TRBV30|.
TGTGCCTGGACCCAGAATTACAATGAGCAGTTCTTC
CAWTQNYNEQFF
>TRBJ1-1|few|TRBV23-1|.
TGCGCCAGCAGTCGGAGGGCGTACACTGAAGCTTTCTTT
CASSRRAYTEAFF
>TRBJ2-6|few|TRBV29-1|.
TGCAGCGTTCCAGGAGGGTCCCAACTCTTGGGGGCCAACGTCCTGACTTTC
CSVPGGSQLLGANVLTF
>TRBJ1-6|.|TRBV18|.
TGTGCCAGCTCACCCTCCCTAGGGACGGATAATTCACCCCTCCACTTT
CASSPSLGTDNSPLHF